The text below deals with one TCR beta chain. Antigen unknown. The missing CDR3 end, 3 residues past where the read stops, is filled in from the germline J gene. TCRdb's copy holds only in-frame clones and misses some; the assay was immunoSEQ multiplex PCR. The sample table sets out about 24,000 clones. This sample was included in a study of T cells in women clearing cervical HPV infection. Study in general: HLA type could not be excluded as a confounder.

Study-wide results and limits: Each sample's T-cell count was unknown, possibly confounding richness.

CDR3 length equals 15 residues. The V segment lost 1 base and the J segment 7 bases; nucleotides outside the gene matches: 4. The chain links TRBV12-3 or TRBV12-4 to TRBJ1-6; 7 bases agree with TRBD1. This receptor was taken from a woman between 18 and 75 years old with a cervical HPV16 infection that either progressed to CIN3+ or cleared (not recorded which). Sequencing was performed on blood buffy coat. The CDR3 sequence: CASSLVQGLNSPLHF. The CDR3 bases that were read are TGTGCCAGCAGTTTAGTACAGGGGTTGAATTCACCC.